Listed below are T cell receptor beta chains from one sample, sequenced in a study of graft-versus-host responses after intestinal transplantation. Clones were read by immunoSEQ multiplex PCR, and TCRdb kept only the in-frame ones, dropping some. The data show 99,000 or so clones, with more than 70% seen just once and more than 1.4% held by the top ten. The sequencing here drew on PBMCs, taken 255 days after intestinal transplant. These receptors originate from a human patient who received an intestinal transplant, so some T cells may come from the graft donor. Both conserved end residues are part of each CDR3. The D gene is left open where the match is weak. For some rows the clone size is stated as once, few or many, or as a class when expanded; others skip it.

v_gene	d_gene	abundance	j_gene	CDR3nt	CDR3aa
TRBV10-3	NA	once	TRBJ1-1	TGTGCCATCAGTGAGTCGGGGGGGGAGCTTGAAGCTTTCTTT	CAISESGGELEAFF
TRBV10-2	NA	NA	TRBJ1-4	TGCGCCAGCAGTGAAGAAGGGGTTTGGGAAAAACTGTTTTTT	CASSEEGVWEKLFF
TRBV6-5	NA	NA	TRBJ1-3	TGTGCCAGCAGTTACTCGAGCTACCCCTCTGGAAACACCATATATTTT	CASSYSSYPSGNTIYF
TRBV29-1	NA	NA	TRBJ2-7	TGCAGCGTCCAAACGGGGCGATCCTACGAGCAGTACTTC	CSVQTGRSYEQYF
TRBV5-4	TRBD2	NA	TRBJ2-1	TGTGCCAGCAGCCATAGCGGGGTGCATGAGCAGTTCTTC	CASSHSGVHEQFF
TRBV5-1	NA	NA	TRBJ1-6	TGCGCCAGCAGCTTGGAGCCGGAAAATTCACCCCTCCACTTT	CASSLEPENSPLHF
TRBV5-1	NA	few	TRBJ2-7	TGCGCCAGCAGCTTGGCCGGGGGTTCCTACGAGCAGTACTTC	CASSLAGGSYEQYF
TRBV18	TRBD1	NA	TRBJ2-4	TGTGCCAGCTCTCCTAGAACAGGGGACGGGTCTGGCAAAAACATTCAGTACTTC	CASSPRTGDGSGKNIQYF
TRBV28	NA	few	TRBJ1-1	TGTGCCAGCAGTCCAGCCTCCGACTGGTACACTGAAGCTTTCTTT	CASSPASDWYTEAFF
TRBV27	NA	NA	TRBJ2-1	TGTGCCAGCAGTTTATCGAGGAGCTACAATGAGCAGTTCTTC	CASSLSRSYNEQFF
TRBV18	NA	few	TRBJ1-3	TGTGCCAGCTCACCAAACTCTGGAAACACCATATATTTT	CASSPNSGNTIYF
TRBV5-1	NA	NA	TRBJ2-7	TGCGCCAGCAGCTCGACAGTCTCCTACGAGCAGTACTTC	CASSSTVSYEQYF
TRBV6-5	NA	NA	TRBJ1-2	TGTGCCAGCGGGAGGGCGGCGGGGGGCTACACCTTC	CASGRAAGGYTF
TRBV11-2	NA	NA	TRBJ2-7	TGTGCCAGCAGCCTAGGTAGGGTCGAGCAGTACTTC	CASSLGRVEQYF
TRBV5-1	NA	once	TRBJ2-5	TGCGCCAGCAGTTTGGAGGCCAAGACCCAGTACTTC	CASSLEAKTQYF
TRBV19	TRBD1	NA	TRBJ1-1	TGTGCCAGTAGCGTACACGGACAGGGTATATCTGAAGCTTTCTTT	CASSVHGQGISEAFF
TRBV14	NA	few	TRBJ2-7	TGTGCCAGCAGCCAAGATCTAATGGGGACCGAGCAGTACTTC	CASSQDLMGTEQYF
TRBV5-1	NA	NA	TRBJ2-2	TGCGCCAGCCGCAGACAAACCGGGGAGCTGTTTTTT	CASRRQTGELFF
TRBV11-1	TRBD1	NA	TRBJ2-5	TGTGCCAGCAGCCCCGGACAGGGCCAAGAGACCCAGTACTTC	CASSPGQGQETQYF
TRBV10-3	TRBD2	NA	TRBJ2-1	TGTGCCATCAGTGAGTCAGCGGGACTAGCGAATGAGCAGTTCTTC	CAISESAGLANEQFF
TRBV28	NA	NA	TRBJ1-1	TGTGCCAGCAGTATCGGGACTCCTGGAGCTTTCTTT	CASSIGTPGAFF
TRBV19	NA	NA	TRBJ1-1	TGTGCCAGTAGTGGTCGAGTGAACACTGAAGCTTTCTTT	CASSGRVNTEAFF
TRBV19	NA	NA	TRBJ2-1	TGTGCCAGTAGTAGTATCGAAACCTACAATGAGCAGTTCTTC	CASSSIETYNEQFF
TRBV19	NA	NA	TRBJ2-5	TGTGCCAGTAGTATGGGGGAGACCCAGTACTTC	CASSMGETQYF
TRBV5-6	NA	NA	TRBJ2-1	TGTGCCAGCAGCTTGGAGGGAAAGCAGTTCTTC	CASSLEGKQFF
TRBV18	NA	NA	TRBJ2-5	TGTGCCAGCTCACCACCGGCATATCAAGAGACCCAGTACTTC	CASSPPAYQETQYF
TRBV5-1	NA	NA	TRBJ2-3	TGCGCCAGCAGGGCTAGCACAGATACGCAGTATTTT	CASRASTDTQYF
TRBV28	NA	NA	TRBJ2-7	TGTGCCACCGCGGAATCCTACGAGCAGTACTTC	CATAESYEQYF
TRBV4-1	NA	NA	TRBJ1-1	TGCGCCAGCAGCCAAGGGGTGAACACTGAAGCTTTCTTT	CASSQGVNTEAFF
TRBV7-8	TRBD2	NA	TRBJ2-1	TGTGCCAGCAGCTTCTACTCGGGGGGCTACAATGAGCAGTTCTTC	CASSFYSGGYNEQFF
TRBV18	NA	NA	TRBJ2-1	TGTGCCAGCTCACCACGTGTTCCACAATCGGTAAATGAGCAGTTCTTC	CASSPRVPQSVNEQFF
TRBV10-2	NA	NA	TRBJ1-2	TGCGCCAGCAAAGGAGGTGGCGGCTACACCTTC	CASKGGGGYTF
TRBV6-1	NA	NA	TRBJ2-7	TGTGCCAGCAGTGAACGACAGTACGAGCAGTACTTC	CASSERQYEQYF
TRBV30	TRBD1	NA	TRBJ1-2	TGTGCCTGGGGAGGGGGGACAGGGAACTATGGCTACACCTTC	CAWGGGTGNYGYTF
TRBV7-2	TRBD2	few	TRBJ2-1	TGTGCCAGCAGTCTAGCGGGGAGAGAGCAGTTCTTC	CASSLAGREQFF
TRBV4-2	NA	once	TRBJ1-6	TGTGCCAGCAGCCAAGAGGTTCAGGTGTCGAGCTCCTATAATTCACCCCTCCACTTT	CASSQEVQVSSSYNSPLHF
TRBV9	NA	NA	TRBJ2-2	TGTGCCAGCAGCGCCCCCCGACACACCGGGGAGCTGTTTTTT	CASSAPRHTGELFF
TRBV7-9	TRBD1	NA	TRBJ1-1	TGTGCCAGCGGCTCCCTGACAGGGATGGAAGTTGAGACCACTGAAGCTTTCTTT	CASGSLTGMEVETTEAFF
TRBV18	NA	NA	TRBJ1-2	TGTGCCAGCTCACCACTGGGGGATCATGGCTACACCTTC	CASSPLGDHGYTF
TRBV5-1	TRBD1	NA	TRBJ1-2	TGCGCCAGCAGCTTCTCGGACAGGTACGATGGCTACACCTTC	CASSFSDRYDGYTF
TRBV9	NA	NA	TRBJ1-5	TGTGCCAGCAGCGTAGGGCCAGGGGACCCCTACAATCAGCCCCAGCATTTT	CASSVGPGDPYNQPQHF
TRBV5-1	NA	NA	TRBJ2-3	TGCGCCAGCAGCTTGGAGCCGGGGCCCACAGATACGCAGTATTTT	CASSLEPGPTDTQYF
TRBV7-9	NA	NA	TRBJ2-5	TGTGCCAGCAGCCCAAAAGAGACCCAGTACTTC	CASSPKETQYF
TRBV5-4	NA	NA	TRBJ2-1	TGTGCCAGCAGCTTAGGGTCCGGTTGGAGGGCGAATGAGCAGTTCTTC	CASSLGSGWRANEQFF
TRBV5-8	TRBD1	few	TRBJ2-2	TGTGCCAGCAGCGGGACAGCTAACACCGGGGAGCTGTTTTTT	CASSGTANTGELFF
TRBV5-1	TRBD1	NA	TRBJ1-4	TGCGCCAGCAGCTTAGACAGGGGGGAAAAACTGTTTTTT	CASSLDRGEKLFF
TRBV30	NA	NA	TRBJ1-1	TGTGCCTGGAGTGTGGGGAACACTGAAGCTTTCTTT	CAWSVGNTEAFF
TRBV7-8	NA	NA	TRBJ1-4	TGTCTCGTGGGTATGGGGCAGCGAAAACTGTTTTTT	CLVGMGQRKLFF
TRBV27	NA	NA	TRBJ2-7	TGTGCCAGCAGTTTAGGACAGACCTACGAGCAGTACTTC	CASSLGQTYEQYF
TRBV11-2	NA	NA	TRBJ2-3	TGTGCCAGCAGCTTAGGTCTGGGGGGGCTGCGCACAGATACGCAGTATTTT	CASSLGLGGLRTDTQYF
TRBV6-5	NA	NA	TRBJ1-4	TGTGCCAGCAGGGCACAGGGCTTGCGCGAAAAACTGTTTTTT	CASRAQGLREKLFF
TRBV6-1	NA	NA	TRBJ1-6	TGTGCCAGCAGGAGCTGGGCGGATAATTCACCCCTCCACTTT	CASRSWADNSPLHF
TRBV13	NA	NA	TRBJ2-2	TGTGCCAGCAGCTTAGCCAGGGCCACCGGGGAGCTGTTTTTT	CASSLARATGELFF
TRBV29-1	TRBD1	NA	TRBJ1-1	TGCAGCGTCGCCTCGGGACAGCTCAACACTGAAGCTTTCTTT	CSVASGQLNTEAFF
TRBV28	NA	NA	TRBJ2-7	TGTGCCAGCAGACCGCCGGGCCCCCCCTACGAGCAGTACTTC	CASRPPGPPYEQYF
TRBV15	TRBD1	NA	TRBJ2-5	TGTGCCACCAGCAGAGGGGACAGCCTTCTCGAGACCCAGTACTTC	CATSRGDSLLETQYF
TRBV6-1	NA	NA	TRBJ1-5	TGTGCCAGCAGTGCAACGGTAATAGGGCAGCCCCAGCATTTT	CASSATVIGQPQHF